This T cell receptor beta chain was found in a study of blood T cell repertoires in COVID-19. Study summary: Researchers got acute and convalescent COVID-19 samples from the United States, Italy and Spain. From T cells, B-cell-depleted T cells, or PBMCs came the material, which was cDNA or gDNA.

Authors' methods: Reference gene primers were amplified, and this amplification served to estimate nucleated cell counts. Assay used: immunoSEQ multiplex PCR; TCRdb lists only in-frame clones, some missing. V, J and clone size reflect that table, while D and trimming were determined from the DNA. The data contain 25,000 to 40,000 clones, 65% to 90% of them seen just once; the ten biggest clones take up 17%. The CDR3 has 13 amino acids. Trimming pared 0 bases from V and 4 bases from J, leaving 6 bases between. Per germline, CDR1 MGHRA and CDR2 YSYEKL. This receptor was obtained from a woman aged 55-70 years with active COVID-19. The chain recombines TRBV4-1 with TRBJ1-2; TRBD1 is a possible D gene (5 bases). The source material was peripheral blood. CDR3 loop: CASSQETVYGYTF. The CDR3 DNA follows: TGCGCCAGCAGCCAAGAGACAGTCTATGGCTACACCTTC.